This T cell receptor beta chain was recovered during a study of PD-1 blockade in classical Hodgkin lymphoma. Study summary: Patients in the cohort were put on intravenous nivolumab, 3 mg/kg every 2 weeks. General study points: Whatever underlies the repertoire differences (possibly disease activity or prior therapy) remains undefined.

Time point reported: cycle 4 day 1 (C4D1), after less than seven weeks of nivolumab. Each patient experienced a relapse that followed autologous stem cell transplantation, and brentuximab vedotin exposure varied. Purified CD4+ T cells were obtained from thawed PBMCs through magnetic negative selection. TCRdb's table, derived via immunoSEQ multiplex PCR, lists solely in-frame clones and lacks some. Of fewer than 35,000 clones in the sample, roughly 80% were seen once. Of note for this clone: Its target is unknown.

The sequencing here drew on CD4+ T cells from blood, taken before the fourth cycle of nivolumab. This clonotype was obtained from a human donor with classical Hodgkin lymphoma.

The CDR3 here is CAWSDSRGAYGYTF. The CDR3, as DNA: TGTGCCTGGAGTGACTCCCGGGGAGCTTATGGCTACACCTTC. The V and J genes are TRBV30 and TRBJ1-2; D is unresolved. The ends were cut back, 1 base at V and 5 bases at J, with 14 bases in the middle. CDR3 length equals 14 residues. Per germline, CDR1 GTSNPN and CDR2 SVGIG (reference sequence).